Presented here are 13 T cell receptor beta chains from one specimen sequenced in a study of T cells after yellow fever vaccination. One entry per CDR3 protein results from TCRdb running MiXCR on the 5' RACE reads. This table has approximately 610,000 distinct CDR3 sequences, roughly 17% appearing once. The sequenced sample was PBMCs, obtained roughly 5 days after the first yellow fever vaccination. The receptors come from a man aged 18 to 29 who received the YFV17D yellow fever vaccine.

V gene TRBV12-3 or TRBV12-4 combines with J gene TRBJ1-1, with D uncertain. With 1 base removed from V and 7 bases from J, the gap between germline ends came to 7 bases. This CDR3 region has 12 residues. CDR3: CASSLVAFEAFF. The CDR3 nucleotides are TGTGCCAGCAGTTTAGTCGCGTTTGAAGCTTTCTTT.

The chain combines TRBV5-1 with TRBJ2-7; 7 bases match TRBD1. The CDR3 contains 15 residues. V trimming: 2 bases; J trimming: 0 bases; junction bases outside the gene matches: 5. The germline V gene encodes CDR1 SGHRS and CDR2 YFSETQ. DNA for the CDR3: TGCGCCAGCAGCTTAAACAGGGGTCCCTCCTACGAGCAGTACTTC. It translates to CASSLNRGPSYEQYF.

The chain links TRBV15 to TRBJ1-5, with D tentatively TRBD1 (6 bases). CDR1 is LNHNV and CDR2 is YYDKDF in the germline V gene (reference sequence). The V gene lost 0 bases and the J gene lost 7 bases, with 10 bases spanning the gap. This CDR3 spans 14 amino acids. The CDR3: CATSREGARQPQHF. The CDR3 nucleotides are TGTGCCACCAGCAGAGAGGGGGCGCGACAGCCCCAGCATTTT.

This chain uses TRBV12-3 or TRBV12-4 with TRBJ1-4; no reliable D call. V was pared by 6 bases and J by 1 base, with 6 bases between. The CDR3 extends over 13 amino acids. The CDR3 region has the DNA TGTGCCAGCAGCGGGCAAACTAATGAAAAACTGTTTTTT. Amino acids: CASSGQTNEKLFF.

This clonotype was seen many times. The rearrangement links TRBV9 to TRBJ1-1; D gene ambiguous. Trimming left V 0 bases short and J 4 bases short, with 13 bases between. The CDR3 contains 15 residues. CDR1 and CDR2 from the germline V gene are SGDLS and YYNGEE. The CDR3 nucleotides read TGTGCCAGCAGCGTAGTGGCCGGAAAGAGCACTGAAGCTTTCTTT. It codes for CASSVVAGKSTEAFF.

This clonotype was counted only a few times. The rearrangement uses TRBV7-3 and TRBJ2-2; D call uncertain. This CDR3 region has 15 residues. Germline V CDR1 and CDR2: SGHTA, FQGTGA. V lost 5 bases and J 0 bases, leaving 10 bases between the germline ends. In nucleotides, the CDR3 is TGTGCCAGCAGCCCCCTCCTAGCGAACACCGGGGAGCTGTTTTTT. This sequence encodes CASSPLLANTGELFF.

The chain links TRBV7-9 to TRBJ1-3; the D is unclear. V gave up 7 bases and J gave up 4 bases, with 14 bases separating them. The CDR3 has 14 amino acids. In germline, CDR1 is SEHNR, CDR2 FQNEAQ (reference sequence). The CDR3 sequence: CASTRRSEGNTIYF. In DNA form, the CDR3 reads TGTGCCAGCACACGGCGCTCGGAAGGAAACACCATATATTTT.

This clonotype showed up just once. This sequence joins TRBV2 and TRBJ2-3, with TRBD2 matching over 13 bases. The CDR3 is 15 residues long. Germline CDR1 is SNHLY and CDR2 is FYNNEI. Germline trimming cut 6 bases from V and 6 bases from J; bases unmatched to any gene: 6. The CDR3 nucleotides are TGTGCCAGCAGGGGACTAGCGGGGACCGCGGATACGCAGTATTTT. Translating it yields CASRGLAGTADTQYF.

CDR3: CASSRGVRQVPDTQYF. CDR3 sequence (DNA): TGCGCCAGCAGCCGTGGGGTCAGGCAGGTACCAGATACGCAGTATTTT. The V gene is TRBV4-3, the J gene TRBJ2-3; D is uncertain. The CDR3 has 16 amino acids. Germline loops: CDR1 LGHNA, CDR2 YSLEER. The V and J ends lost 4 bases and 4 bases respectively, with 18 bases between them.

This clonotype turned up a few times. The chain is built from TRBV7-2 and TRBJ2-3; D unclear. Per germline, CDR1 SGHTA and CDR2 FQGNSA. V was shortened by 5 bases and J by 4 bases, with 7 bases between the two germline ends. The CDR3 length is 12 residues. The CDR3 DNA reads TGTGCCAGCAGCCGATTATCAGATACGCAGTATTTT. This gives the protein CASSRLSDTQYF.

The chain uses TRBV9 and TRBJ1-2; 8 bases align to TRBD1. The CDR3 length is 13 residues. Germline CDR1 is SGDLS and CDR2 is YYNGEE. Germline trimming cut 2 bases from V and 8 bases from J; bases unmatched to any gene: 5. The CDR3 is CASSVRDRRGYTF. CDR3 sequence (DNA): TGTGCCAGCAGCGTCCGGGACAGGAGAGGCTACACCTTC.

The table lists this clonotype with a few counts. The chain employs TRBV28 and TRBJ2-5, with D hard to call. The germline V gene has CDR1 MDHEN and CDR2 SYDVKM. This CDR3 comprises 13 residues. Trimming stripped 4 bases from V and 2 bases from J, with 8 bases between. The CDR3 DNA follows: TGTGCCAGCAGTTCCGCCCAGCAAGAGACCCAGTACTTC. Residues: CASSSAQQETQYF.

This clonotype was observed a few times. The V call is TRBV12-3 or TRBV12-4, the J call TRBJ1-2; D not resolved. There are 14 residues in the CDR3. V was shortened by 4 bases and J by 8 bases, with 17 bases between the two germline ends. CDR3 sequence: CASSSGRTSRGYTF. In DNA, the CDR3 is TGTGCCAGCAGTTCGGGCAGGACGTCTAGAGGCTACACCTTC.